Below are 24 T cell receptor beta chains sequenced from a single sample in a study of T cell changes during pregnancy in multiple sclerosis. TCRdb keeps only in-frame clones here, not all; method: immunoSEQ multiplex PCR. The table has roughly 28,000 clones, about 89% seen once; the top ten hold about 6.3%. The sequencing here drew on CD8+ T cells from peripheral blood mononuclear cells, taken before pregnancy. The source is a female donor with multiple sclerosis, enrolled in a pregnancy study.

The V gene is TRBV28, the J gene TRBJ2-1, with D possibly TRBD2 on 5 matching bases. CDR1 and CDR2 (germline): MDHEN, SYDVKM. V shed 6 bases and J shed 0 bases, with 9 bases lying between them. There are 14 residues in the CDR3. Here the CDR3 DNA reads TGTGCCAGCAGCCCTGACTACTCCTACAATGAGCAGTTCTTC. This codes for CASSPDYSYNEQFF.

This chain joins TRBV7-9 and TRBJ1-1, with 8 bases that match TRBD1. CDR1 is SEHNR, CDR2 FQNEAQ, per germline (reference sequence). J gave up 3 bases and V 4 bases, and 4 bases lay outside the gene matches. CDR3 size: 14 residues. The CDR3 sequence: CASSSGGEDTEAFF. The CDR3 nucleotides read TGTGCCAGCAGCTCAGGGGGCGAGGACACTGAAGCTTTCTTT.

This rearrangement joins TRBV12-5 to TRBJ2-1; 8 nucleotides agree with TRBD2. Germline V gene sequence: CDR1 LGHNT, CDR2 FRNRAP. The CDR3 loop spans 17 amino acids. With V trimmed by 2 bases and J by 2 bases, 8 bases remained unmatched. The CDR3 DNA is TGTGCTAGTGGTTTGTCCTTAGACGGGAGGGCCTACAATGAGCAGTTCTTC. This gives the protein CASGLSLDGRAYNEQFF. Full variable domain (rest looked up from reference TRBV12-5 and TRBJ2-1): DARVTQTPRHKVTEMGQEVTMRCQPILGHNTVFWYRQTMMQGLELLAYFRNRAPLDDSGMPKDRFSAEMPDATLATLKIQPSEPRDSAVYFCASGLSLDGRAYNEQFFGPGTRLTVL.

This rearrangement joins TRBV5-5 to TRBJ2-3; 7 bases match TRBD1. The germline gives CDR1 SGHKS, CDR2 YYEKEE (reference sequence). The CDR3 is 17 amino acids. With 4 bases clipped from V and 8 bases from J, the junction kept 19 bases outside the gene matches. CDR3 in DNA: TGTGCCAGCAGCCTTAGGGAAATTGGGACAGCTCGAGGTACGCAGTATTTT. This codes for CASSLREIGTARGTQYF.

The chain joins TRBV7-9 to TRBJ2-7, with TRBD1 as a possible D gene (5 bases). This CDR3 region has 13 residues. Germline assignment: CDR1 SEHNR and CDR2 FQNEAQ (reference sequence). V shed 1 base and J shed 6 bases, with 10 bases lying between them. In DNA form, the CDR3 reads TGTGCCAGCAGCTTAGTGGCAGGGCTCGAGCAGTACTTC. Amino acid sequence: CASSLVAGLEQYF.

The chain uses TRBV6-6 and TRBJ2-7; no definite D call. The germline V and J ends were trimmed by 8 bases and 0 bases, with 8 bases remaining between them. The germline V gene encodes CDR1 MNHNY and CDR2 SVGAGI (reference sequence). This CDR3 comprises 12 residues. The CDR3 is CASLGSSYEQYF. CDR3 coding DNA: TGTGCCAGCCTGGGCAGCTCCTACGAGCAGTACTTC.

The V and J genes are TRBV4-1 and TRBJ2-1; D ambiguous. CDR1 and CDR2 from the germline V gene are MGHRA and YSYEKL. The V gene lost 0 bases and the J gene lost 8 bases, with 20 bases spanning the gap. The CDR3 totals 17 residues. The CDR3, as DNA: TGCGCCAGCAGCCAAGATGGAACTCTTATCAGTCGGGATGAGCAGTTCTTC. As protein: CASSQDGTLISRDEQFF.

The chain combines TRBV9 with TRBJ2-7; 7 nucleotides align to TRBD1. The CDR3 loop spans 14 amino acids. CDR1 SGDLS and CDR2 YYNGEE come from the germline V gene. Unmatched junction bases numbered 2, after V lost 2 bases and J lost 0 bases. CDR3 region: CASSVGQTSYEQYF. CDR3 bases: TGTGCCAGCAGCGTGGGACAGACCTCCTACGAGCAGTACTTC.

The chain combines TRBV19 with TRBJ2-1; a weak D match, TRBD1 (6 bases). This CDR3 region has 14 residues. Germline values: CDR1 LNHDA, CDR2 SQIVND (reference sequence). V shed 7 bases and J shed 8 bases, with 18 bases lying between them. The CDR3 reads CASTPSGVYDEQFF. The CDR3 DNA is TGTGCCAGTACCCCGTCAGGGGTTTACGATGAGCAGTTCTTC.

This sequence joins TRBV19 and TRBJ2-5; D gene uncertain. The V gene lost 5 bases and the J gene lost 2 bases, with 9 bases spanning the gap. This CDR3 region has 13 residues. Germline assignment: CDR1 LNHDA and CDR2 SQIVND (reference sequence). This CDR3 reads CASSPGFQETQYF. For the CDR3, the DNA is TGTGCCAGTAGTCCCGGGTTTCAAGAGACCCAGTACTTC.

The CDR3 DNA reads as TGTGCCAGCAGTGAGGACAGTACGGGACACTACGAGCAGTACTTC. Amino acids: CASSEDSTGHYEQYF. This chain connects TRBV6-4 to TRBJ2-7; tentative D call: TRBD1 (6 bases). CDR3 length equals 15 residues. Trimming removed 3 bases at V and 3 bases at J, with 15 bases between. From germline, CDR1 is MRHNA and CDR2 SNTAGT.

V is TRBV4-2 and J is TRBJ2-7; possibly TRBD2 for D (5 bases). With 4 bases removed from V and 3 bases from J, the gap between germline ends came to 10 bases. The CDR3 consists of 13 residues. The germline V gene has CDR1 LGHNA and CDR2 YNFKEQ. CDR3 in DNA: TGTGCCAGCAGCCTAGGACTGAGCTACGAGCAGTACTTC. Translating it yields CASSLGLSYEQYF.

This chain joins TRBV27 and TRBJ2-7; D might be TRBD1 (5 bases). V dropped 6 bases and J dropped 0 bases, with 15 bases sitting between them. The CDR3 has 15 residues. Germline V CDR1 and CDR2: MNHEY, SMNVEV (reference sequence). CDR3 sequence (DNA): TGTGCCAGCAGGCAGGGCCGAGAAACCTCCTACGAGCAGTACTTC. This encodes CASRQGRETSYEQYF.

CDR3: CASSSGGGEQFF. The CDR3 coding sequence is TGTGCCAGCAGTTCGGGGGGTGGTGAGCAGTTCTTC. This chain joins TRBV6-5 and TRBJ2-1, with 7 bases aligning to TRBD2. V dropped 4 bases and J dropped 9; count of bases not matched to a gene: 3. Germline lookup yields CDR1 MNHEY and CDR2 SVGAGI. This CDR3 comprises 12 residues.

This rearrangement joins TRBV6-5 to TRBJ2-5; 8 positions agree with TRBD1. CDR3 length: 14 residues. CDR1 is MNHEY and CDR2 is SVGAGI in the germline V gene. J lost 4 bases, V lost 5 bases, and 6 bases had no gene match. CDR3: CASSRRQGLETQYF. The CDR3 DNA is TGTGCCAGCAGTCGTCGACAGGGGTTAGAGACCCAGTACTTC.

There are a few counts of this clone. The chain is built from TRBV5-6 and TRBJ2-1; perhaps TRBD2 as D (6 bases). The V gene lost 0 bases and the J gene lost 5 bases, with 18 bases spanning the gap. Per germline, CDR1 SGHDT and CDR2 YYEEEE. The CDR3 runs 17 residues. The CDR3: CASSLVVSGWLHNEQFF. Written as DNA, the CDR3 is TGTGCCAGCAGCTTGGTTGTAAGCGGGTGGCTCCACAATGAGCAGTTCTTC.

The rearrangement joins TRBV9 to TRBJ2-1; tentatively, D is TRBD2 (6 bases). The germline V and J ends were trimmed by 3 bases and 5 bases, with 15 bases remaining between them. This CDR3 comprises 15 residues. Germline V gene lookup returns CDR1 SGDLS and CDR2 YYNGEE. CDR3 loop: CASSAPRGNHNEQFF. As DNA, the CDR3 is TGTGCCAGCAGCGCCCCTCGGGGGAACCACAATGAGCAGTTCTTC.

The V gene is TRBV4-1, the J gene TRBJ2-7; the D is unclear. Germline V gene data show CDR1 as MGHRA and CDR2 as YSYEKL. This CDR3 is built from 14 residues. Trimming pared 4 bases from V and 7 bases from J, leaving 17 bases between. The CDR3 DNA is TGCGCCAGCAGCCCTCTGTTTGGAGCCCTAGAGCAGTACTTC. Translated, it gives CASSPLFGALEQYF.

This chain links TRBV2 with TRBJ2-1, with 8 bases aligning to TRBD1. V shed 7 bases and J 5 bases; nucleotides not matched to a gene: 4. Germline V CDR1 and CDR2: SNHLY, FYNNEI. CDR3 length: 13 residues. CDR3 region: CASISTGDNEQFF. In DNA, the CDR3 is TGTGCCAGCATTTCGACAGGGGACAATGAGCAGTTCTTC.

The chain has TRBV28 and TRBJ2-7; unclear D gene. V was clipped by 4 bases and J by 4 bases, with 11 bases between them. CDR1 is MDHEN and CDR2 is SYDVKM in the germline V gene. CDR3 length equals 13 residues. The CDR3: CASSSAMSYEQYF. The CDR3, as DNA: TGTGCCAGCAGTTCTGCGATGAGTTACGAGCAGTACTTC.

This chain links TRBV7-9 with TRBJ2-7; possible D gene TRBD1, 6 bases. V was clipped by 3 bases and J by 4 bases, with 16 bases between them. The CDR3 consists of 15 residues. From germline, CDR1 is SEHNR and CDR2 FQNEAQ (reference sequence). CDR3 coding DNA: TGTGCCAGCAGCTTTTCCAGGGGCGGTAATTACGAGCAGTACTTC. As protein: CASSFSRGGNYEQYF.

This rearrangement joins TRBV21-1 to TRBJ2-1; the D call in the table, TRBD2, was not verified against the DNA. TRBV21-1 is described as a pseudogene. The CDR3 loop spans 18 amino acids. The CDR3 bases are TGTGCCAGCAGCAAACTCGGCCCTAGCGGGAGGGCGTACAATGAGCAGTTCTTC. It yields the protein CASSKLGPSGRAYNEQFF.

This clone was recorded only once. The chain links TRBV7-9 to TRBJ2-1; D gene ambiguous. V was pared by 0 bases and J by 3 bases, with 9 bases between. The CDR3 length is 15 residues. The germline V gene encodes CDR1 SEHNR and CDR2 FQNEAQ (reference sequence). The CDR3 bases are TGTGCCAGCAGCTTAGCTCTTGACAACTACAATGAGCAGTTCTTC. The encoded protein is CASSLALDNYNEQFF.

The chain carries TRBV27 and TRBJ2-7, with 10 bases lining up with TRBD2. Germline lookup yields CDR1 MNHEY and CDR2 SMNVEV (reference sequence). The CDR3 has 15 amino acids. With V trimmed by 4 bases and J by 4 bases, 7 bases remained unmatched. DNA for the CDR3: TGTGCCAGCAGTTGGACTAGCGGCAGAGGGTACGAGCAGTACTTC. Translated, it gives CASSWTSGRGYEQYF.